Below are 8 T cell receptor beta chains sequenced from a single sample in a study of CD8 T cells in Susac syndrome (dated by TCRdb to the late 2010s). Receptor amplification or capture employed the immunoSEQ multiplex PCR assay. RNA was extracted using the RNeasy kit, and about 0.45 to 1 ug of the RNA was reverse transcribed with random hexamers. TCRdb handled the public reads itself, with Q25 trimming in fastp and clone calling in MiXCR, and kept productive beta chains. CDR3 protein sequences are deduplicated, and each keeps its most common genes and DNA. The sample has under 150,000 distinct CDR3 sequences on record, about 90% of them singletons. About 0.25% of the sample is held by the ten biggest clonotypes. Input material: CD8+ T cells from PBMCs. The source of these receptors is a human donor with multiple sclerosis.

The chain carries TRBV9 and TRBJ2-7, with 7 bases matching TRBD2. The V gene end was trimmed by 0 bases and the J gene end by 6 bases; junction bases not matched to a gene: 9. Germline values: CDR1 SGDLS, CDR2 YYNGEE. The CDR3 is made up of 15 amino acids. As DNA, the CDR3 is TGTGCCAGCAGCGTAGTGGGGGGGTCAGCGAGCGAGCAGTACTTC. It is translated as CASSVVGGSASEQYF. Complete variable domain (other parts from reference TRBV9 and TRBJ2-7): DSGVTQTPKHLITATGQRVTLRCSPRSGDLSVYWYQQSLDQGLQFLIQYYNGEERAKGNILERFSAQQFPDLHSELNLSSLELGDSALYFCASSVVGGSASEQYFGPGTRLTVT.

CDR3 in DNA: TGTGCCACCACTGGTAAGGGTTCCGAAAAACTGTTTTTT. Translated, it gives CATTGKGSEKLFF. The gene calls are TRBV15 and TRBJ1-4; D unresolved. In germline, CDR1 is LNHNV, CDR2 YYDKDF (reference sequence). This CDR3 contains 13 residues. Deletions cut 7 bases from V and 8 bases from J, with 14 bases between. Together with reference TRBV15 and TRBJ1-4, the CDR3 gives the full variable domain: DAMVIQNPRYQVTQFGKPVTLSCSQTLNHNVMYWYQQKSSQAPKLLFHYYDKDFNNEADTPDNFQSRRPNTSFCFLDIRSPGLGDTAMYLCATTGKGSEKLFFGSGTQLSVL.

DNA for the CDR3: TGTGCCACCAGCAGTTCTAGTTCGGGACTAGAATCCAATGAGCAGTTCTTC. Protein: CATSSSSSGLESNEQFF. The V call is TRBV15, the J call TRBJ2-1; 8 bases agree with TRBD2. V dropped 3 bases and J dropped 6; count of bases not matched to a gene: 13. The CDR3 covers 17 residues. Germline V lookup: CDR1 LNHNV, CDR2 YYDKDF (reference sequence).

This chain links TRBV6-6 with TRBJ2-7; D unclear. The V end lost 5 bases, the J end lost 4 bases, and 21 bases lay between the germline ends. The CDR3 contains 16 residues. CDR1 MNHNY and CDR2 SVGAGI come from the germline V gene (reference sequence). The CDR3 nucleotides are TGTGCCAGCAGTCGCCTAAATCGAGGACCGATGTACGAGCAGTACTTC. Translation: CASSRLNRGPMYEQYF.

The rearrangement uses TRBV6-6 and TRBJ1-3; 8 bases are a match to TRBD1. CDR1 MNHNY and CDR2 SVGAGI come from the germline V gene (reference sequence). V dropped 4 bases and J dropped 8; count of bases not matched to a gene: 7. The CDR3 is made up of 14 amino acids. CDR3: CASSSTDRGDTIYF. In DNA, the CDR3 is TGTGCCAGCAGTTCCACCGACAGGGGTGACACCATATATTTT.

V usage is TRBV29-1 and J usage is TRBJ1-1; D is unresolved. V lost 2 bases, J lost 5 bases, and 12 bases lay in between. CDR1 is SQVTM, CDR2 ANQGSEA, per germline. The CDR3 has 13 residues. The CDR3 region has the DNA TGCAGCGTTGAATGGGGTCCGGGAACTGAAGCTTTCTTT. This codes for CSVEWGPGTEAFF. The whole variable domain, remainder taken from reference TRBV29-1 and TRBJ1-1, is SAVISQKPSRDICQRGTSLTIQCQVDSQVTMMFWYRQQPGQSLTLIATANQGSEATYESGFVIDKFPISRPNLTFSTLTVSNMSPEDSSIYLCSVEWGPGTEAFFGQGTRLTVV.

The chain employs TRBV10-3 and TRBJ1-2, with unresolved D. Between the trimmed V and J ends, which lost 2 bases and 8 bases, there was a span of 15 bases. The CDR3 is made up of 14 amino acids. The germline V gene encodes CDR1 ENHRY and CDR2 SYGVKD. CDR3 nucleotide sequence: TGTGCCATCAGTGAGGATATCGGGATGGGGGGCTACACCTTC. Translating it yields CAISEDIGMGGYTF.

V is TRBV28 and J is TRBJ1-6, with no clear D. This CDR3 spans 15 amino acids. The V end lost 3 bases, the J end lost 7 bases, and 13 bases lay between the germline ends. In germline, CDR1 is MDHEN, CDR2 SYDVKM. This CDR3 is CASSLAVGLNSPLHF. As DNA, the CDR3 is TGTGCCAGCAGTTTGGCAGTCGGCTTAAATTCACCCCTCCACTTT.